This T cell receptor beta chain was recorded in a study of cytomegalovirus exposure and HLA in healthy donors. This clone was seen more than once but under ten times. PCR employed 60 Vbeta and 13 Jbeta primers. Clones were read by immunoSEQ multiplex PCR, and TCRdb kept only the in-frame ones, dropping some. The data hold over 150,000 clones, with about 90% observed a single time. The CDR3 length is 15 residues. With 7 bases removed from V and 0 bases from J, the gap between germline ends came to 18 bases. CDR1 and CDR2 (germline): SQVTM, ANQGSEA. The origin of this receptor is a girl less than two years old in good health and CMV-seronegative. The chain is built from TRBV29-1 and TRBJ2-5; D is perhaps TRBD1 (6 bases). Source material: PBMCs. The CDR3 DNA follows: TGCAGCGGTCGATCCTTAGACAGGAACCAAGAGACCCAGTACTTC. It translates to CSGRSLDRNQETQYF.